This T cell receptor (beta chain) was recovered during a study of T cell repertoires in cytomegalovirus infection. On the study more broadly: Recently identified HLA-C-restricted CMV epitopes and well-studied HLA-B-restricted CMV epitopes were used by the study.

Trimming removed 3 bases from V and 0 bases from J; junction bases left unmatched: 5. CDR1 is LNHNV, CDR2 YYDKDF, per germline (reference sequence). The CDR3 totals 18 residues. TCRdb passed the reads through MiXCR, listing each CDR3 protein once. The data show approximately 990,000 distinct CDR3 sequences, around 31% seen once. Comments on this clonotype: The antigen is not known.

Study conclusions and caveats: CMV carriers having the relevant HLA were flagged by cumulative public TCR beta family frequency.

The receptor's source is a human donor in good health (CMV status not recorded). Some clones in this sample may be carry-over from other donors' samples. The chain uses TRBV15 and TRBJ2-3; TRBD2 matches 14 bases. Sequenced material: cultured CD8+ T cells from PBMCs, taken from culture after CMV antigen stimulation. CDR3 sequence (DNA): TGTGCCACCAGCAGGGGACTAGCGGGGGTATCTAGCACAGATACGCAGTATTTT. It yields the protein CATSRGLAGVSSTDTQYF.